This T cell receptor beta chain was sequenced in a study of shared clonotypes between healthy human individuals. About the study: CD4 naive cells filled three plates per donor, CD4 memory three, CD8 naive two and CD8 memory one. Study observations and caveats: Sequencing depth was a factor that was expected to affect clonotype sharing among donors. The sole specimen, blood, was sampled, and tissue repertoires likely differ.

As to this clone: What it binds is unknown.

From germline, CDR1 is MNHNS and CDR2 SASEGT. The CDR3 has 16 residues. V lost 1 base and J lost 0; bases outside the gene matches: 2. Some clones are missing from TCRdb's copy, which holds only in-frame ones; the method was immunoSEQ multiplex PCR. The sample comprises about 120,000 clones, roughly two thirds of which are singletons, and 24% rests with the top ten. The sequencing sample was made of memory CD8+ T cells sorted from blood. Subset specified: CD45RO+ cells pooled with CCR7-negative TemRA cells. The V call is TRBV6-1, the J call TRBJ2-7; 11 nucleotides align to TRBD2. The clonotype was recovered from a woman aged 25-40 years in good health. CDR3 sequence: CASSEETSGISYEQYF. In nucleotides, the CDR3 is TGTGCCAGCAGTGAAGAGACTAGCGGGATCTCCTACGAGCAGTACTTC.